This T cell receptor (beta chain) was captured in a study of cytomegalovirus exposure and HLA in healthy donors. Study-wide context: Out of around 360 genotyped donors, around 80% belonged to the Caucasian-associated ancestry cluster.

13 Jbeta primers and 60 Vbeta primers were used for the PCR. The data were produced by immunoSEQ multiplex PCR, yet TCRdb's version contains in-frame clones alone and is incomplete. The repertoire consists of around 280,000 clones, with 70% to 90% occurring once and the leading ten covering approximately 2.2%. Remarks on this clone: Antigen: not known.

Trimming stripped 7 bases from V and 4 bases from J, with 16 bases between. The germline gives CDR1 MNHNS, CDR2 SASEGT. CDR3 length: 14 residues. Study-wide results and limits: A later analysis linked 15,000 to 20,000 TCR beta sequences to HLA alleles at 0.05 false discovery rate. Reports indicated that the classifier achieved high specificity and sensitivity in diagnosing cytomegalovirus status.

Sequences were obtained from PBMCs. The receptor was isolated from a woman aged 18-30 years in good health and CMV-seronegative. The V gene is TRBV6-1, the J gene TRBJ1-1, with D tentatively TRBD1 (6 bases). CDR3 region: CASTDLGASTEAFF. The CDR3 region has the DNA TGTGCCAGCACTGATCTGGGGGCGAGCACTGAAGCTTTCTTT.